The entry below describes one T cell receptor (beta chain). No antigen is known for it. The source of the sample is a study of blood T cells in healthy people across ages. Study details: Capture via template switching afforded approximately one barcoded beta molecule per two T cells.

The CDR3 loop spans 16 amino acids. Germline V CDR1 and CDR2: SGHVS, FQNEAQ. V gave up 4 bases and J gave up 2 bases, with 16 bases separating them. With a J-beta primer mix and a sample-barcoded 5' primer, a second PCR ran roughly 6 to 12 cycles. TCRdb analysed the 5' RACE reads with MiXCR anew, one entry per CDR3 protein. This table holds some 640,000 distinct CDR3 sequences, over 45% found once. Study-level findings and limits: Among long-lived donors, naive CD4+ cells were more numerous and diversity higher than in aged donors. Any changes in expanded clonotypes were possibly confounded, as donor CMV status remained unknown. Diversity of TCR beta per million T cells declined in a roughly linear way with age.

The rearrangement links TRBV7-8 to TRBJ2-3; D is unclear. Input material: blood. The receptor was derived from a woman aged 55 to 70 in good health. The CDR3 region has the DNA TGTGCCAGCAGCTCCCAATTGGGCGCCCACACAGATACGCAGTATTTT. Translation: CASSSQLGAHTDTQYF.